This T cell receptor (beta chain) appears in the sequencing data of a study of T cells in Graves' hyperthyroidism and ophthalmopathy. Looking at the study overall: Once the initial diagnosis was made, peripheral blood was obtained before any treatment.

RNA transcripts provided the source from which TCR beta CDR3 regions were amplified. First-round RT-PCR with HTBI primers amplified the TCR CDR3 region. TCRdb processed the multiplex PCR reads anew with MiXCR; each CDR3 protein has one entry. This sample has hundreds of thousands of distinct CDR3 sequences, with approximately 13% found just once. The study left out patients who had uncontrolled infection, other autoimmune disease, pregnancy or lactation. Orbital computed tomography and thyroid ultrasound, together with serum TRAb and thyroxine and clinical symptoms, were used for diagnoses. V lost 4 bases, J lost 2 bases, and 11 bases lay in between. The CDR3 covers 14 residues. The germline CDR1 and CDR2 sequences are LNHDA and SQIVND (reference sequence).

The sample was blood. The gene calls are TRBV19 and TRBJ2-5; a possible D gene is TRBD2 (6 bases). The clonotype was recovered from a woman aged 30 to 39 with Graves' hyperthyroidism. Here the CDR3 reads CASSTRRDQETQYF. The CDR3 DNA is TGTGCCAGTAGTACTAGGAGGGATCAAGAGACCCAGTACTTC. The variable domain in full, completed from reference TRBV19 and TRBJ2-5, reads DGGITQSPKYLFRKEGQNVTLSCEQNLNHDAMYWYRQDPGQGLRLIYYSQIVNDFQKGDIAEGYSVSREKKESFPLTVTSAQKNPTAFYLCASSTRRDQETQYFGPGTRLLVL.